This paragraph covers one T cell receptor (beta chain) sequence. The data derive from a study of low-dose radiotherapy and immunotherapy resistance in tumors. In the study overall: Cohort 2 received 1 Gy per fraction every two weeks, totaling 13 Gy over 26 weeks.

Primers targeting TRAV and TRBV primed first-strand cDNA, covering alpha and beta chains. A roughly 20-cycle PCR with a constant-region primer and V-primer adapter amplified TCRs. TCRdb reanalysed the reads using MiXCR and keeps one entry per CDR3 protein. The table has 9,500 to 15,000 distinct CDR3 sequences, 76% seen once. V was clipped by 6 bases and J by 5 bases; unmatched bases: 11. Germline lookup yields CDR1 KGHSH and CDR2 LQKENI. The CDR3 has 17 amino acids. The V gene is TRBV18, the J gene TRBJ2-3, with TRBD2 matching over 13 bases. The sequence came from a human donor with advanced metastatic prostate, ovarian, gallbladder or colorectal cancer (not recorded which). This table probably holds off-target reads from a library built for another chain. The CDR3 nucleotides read TGTGCCAGCTCCGCTTCGCGACTAGCGGGAGGTGGAGATACGCAGTATTTT. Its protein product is CASSASRLAGGGDTQYF.